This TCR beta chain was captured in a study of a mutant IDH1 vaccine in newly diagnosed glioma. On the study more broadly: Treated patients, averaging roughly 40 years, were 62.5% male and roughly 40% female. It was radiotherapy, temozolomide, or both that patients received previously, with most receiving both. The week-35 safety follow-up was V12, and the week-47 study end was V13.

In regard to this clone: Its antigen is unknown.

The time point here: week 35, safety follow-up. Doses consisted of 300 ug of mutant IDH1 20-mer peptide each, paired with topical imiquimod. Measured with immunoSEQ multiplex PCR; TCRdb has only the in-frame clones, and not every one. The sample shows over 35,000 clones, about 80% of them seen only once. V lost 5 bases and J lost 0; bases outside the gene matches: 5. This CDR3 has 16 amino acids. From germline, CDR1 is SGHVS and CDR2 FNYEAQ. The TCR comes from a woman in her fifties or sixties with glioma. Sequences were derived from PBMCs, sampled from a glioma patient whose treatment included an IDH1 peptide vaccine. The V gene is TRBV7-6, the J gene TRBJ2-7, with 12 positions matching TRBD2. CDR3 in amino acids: CASSPRTSGISYEQYF. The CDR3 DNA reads TGTGCCAGCAGCCCTCGGACTAGCGGGATCTCCTACGAGCAGTACTTC.